These 4 T cell receptor beta chains were sequenced from one sample in a study of regulatory T cells in long-lasting Graves disease. CDR3-region Arm-PCR and iRepertoire HTBI primers produced the TCR beta libraries. TCRdb processed the multiplex PCR reads anew with MiXCR; each CDR3 protein has one entry. This table has roughly 400,000 distinct CDR3 sequences, 15% appearing once. Time point reported: newly diagnosed GD, antithyroid drugs for less than 3 months. PBMC RNA served as the TCR library source. These same data were also listed under a study on T cells in Graves' hyperthyroidism and ophthalmopathy.

The sample was peripheral blood mononuclear cells (PBMCs), taken at new diagnosis, from a patient treated with antithyroid drugs. The source is a woman in her forties with Graves disease.

This sequence joins TRBV19 and TRBJ1-6; possible D gene TRBD1, 5 bases. In germline, CDR1 is LNHDA, CDR2 SQIVND (reference sequence). Trimming cost V 6 bases and J 3 bases, with 15 bases left between them. This CDR3 comprises 16 residues. The DNA for the CDR3 is TGTGCCAGTAGCAGGGAGATGCCTGTCTATAATTCACCCCTCCACTTT. It codes for CASSREMPVYNSPLHF.

About this clonotype: A far larger clone is one base from this, pointing to a likely read error. The V call is TRBV5-6, the J call TRBJ1-4, with TRBD1 identical over 7 bases. Germline V gene lookup returns CDR1 SGHDT and CDR2 YYEEEE. The J segment lost 5 bases and the V segment lost 1 base, leaving 5 bases of the junction unmatched. The CDR3 extends over 15 amino acids. The CDR3 nucleotides are TGTGCCAGCAGCTTGATGGGACAGATGAATGAAAAACTGTTTTTT. Translated: CASSLMGQMNEKLFF.

The chain employs TRBV27 and TRBJ2-2; 10 nucleotides align to TRBD2. Germline trimming cut 1 base from V and 5 bases from J; bases unmatched to any gene: 4. The germline V gene has CDR1 MNHEY and CDR2 SMNVEV (reference sequence). The CDR3 contains 16 residues. CDR3 nucleotides: TGTGCCAGCAGTTTATTGACTAGCGGGCTTACCGGGGAGCTGTTTTTT. Its translation is CASSLLTSGLTGELFF.

This clonotype was counted many times. The chain employs TRBV11-3 and TRBJ1-1, with TRBD1 as a possible D gene (5 bases). The germline V and J ends were trimmed by 4 bases and 3 bases, with 18 bases remaining between them. Germline-derived CDR1 and CDR2 are SGHNT and YENEEA. There are 16 residues in the CDR3. The CDR3 region is CASSWGPSRVHTEAFF. In DNA, the CDR3 is TGTGCCAGCAGCTGGGGACCCTCGAGGGTCCACACTGAAGCTTTCTTT.